One T cell receptor (beta chain) is described in this entry. Its antigen remains unidentified. The library protocol tagged individual cDNA molecules with unique molecular identifiers. Each CDR3 protein is one row after TCRdb ran MiXCR on the 5' RACE reads. The sample shows about 44,000 distinct CDR3 sequences, about 25% of them seen only once. Germline loops: CDR1 WNHNN, CDR2 SYGVQD (reference sequence). This CDR3 is built from 13 residues. Trimming shortened V by 6 bases and J by 1 base, and 9 bases separated the two germline ends. The sample is drawn from a study of early T cells in non-severe SARS-CoV-2 infection. Whole-study context: Sequencing of unsorted whole blood was done on bulk RNA, leaving chains unpaired. The study, taken as a whole, reports: Lookups in VDJdb leaned toward anti-spike CD8 responses and missed private and CD4 specificities.

Source: whole blood, taken at baseline. The receptor's source is an adult who was a healthcare worker with PCR-confirmed SARS-CoV-2 infection or an uninfected control (not recorded which). The rearrangement joins TRBV10-1 to TRBJ1-1, with D possibly TRBD1 on 6 matching bases. CDR3 coding DNA: TGCGCCAGCAGGCCGGACAGGAACACTGAAGCTTTCTTT. Residues: CASRPDRNTEAFF.